The TCR beta chain under discussion was sequenced for a study of regulatory T cells in long-lasting Graves disease. Time point specified: newly diagnosed GD, antithyroid drugs for less than 3 months. PBMC RNA served as the TCR library source. Sequencing libraries for TCR beta were prepared with iRepertoire HTBI primers and Arm-PCR of CDR3 regions. Each CDR3 protein gets one entry after TCRdb re-called the multiplex PCR reads with MiXCR. Among 350,000 to 500,000 distinct CDR3 sequences listed, around 17% were seen once. Germline V gene lookup returns CDR1 SGHTA and CDR2 FQGNSA. Trimming took off 3 bases at V and 9 bases at J, with 9 bases between the two ends. The CDR3 spans 12 residues. The sample was also reused in another study, on T cells in Graves' hyperthyroidism and ophthalmopathy. This second study notes: In the analysis, a 13 V-J model separated ophthalmopathy from stable hyperthyroidism.

Sequenced material: peripheral blood mononuclear cells (PBMCs), taken at new diagnosis, from a patient treated with antithyroid drugs. This clonotype originated in a young woman with Graves disease. The chain combines TRBV7-2 with TRBJ1-5; D is ambiguous. DNA of the CDR3: TGTGCCAGCAGCTTTGGCCATGGGCCCCAGCATTTT. Translating gives CASSFGHGPQHF.